A selection of T cell receptor beta chains follows, all from one sample in a study of T-cell reconstitution after alpha-beta-depleted transplantation in children. TCRdb called the PCR reads again in MiXCR, with one record for every CDR3 protein. Of 200,000 or so distinct CDR3 sequences in the sample, under 8.5% are singletons; the top ten hold less than 40%. The input for sequencing was PBMCs, mostly from graft donor cells, taken 360 days after TCRalphabeta/CD19-depleted stem cell transplant. These receptors originate from a male patient between 2 and 15 years old who had a stem cell transplant for acute myeloid leukemia, so the T cells may come from the graft donor. CDR3s include the opening cysteine and the closing phenylalanine or tryptophan. Fields, in order: D gene, clone size, V gene, J gene, CDR3 DNA, CDR3 protein. D genes are given only for firm matches. Expanded clones are given a class, and other clones once, few, many or no size at all.

TRBD2	many	TRBV5-1	TRBJ2-1	TGCGCCAGCAGCTTGGGGACTAGCGGGAGAAGTAATGAGCAGTTCTTC	CASSLGTSGRSNEQFF
NA	NA	TRBV10-1	TRBJ1-5	TGCGCCAGCAGGGGGGACGGCTCTACCCGGAATCAGCCCCAGCATTTT	CASRGDGSTRNQPQHF
NA	NA	TRBV6-5	TRBJ1-1	TGTGCCAGCAGTTACTCGCTTAACAGAATACACACTGAAGCTTTCTTT	CASSYSLNRIHTEAFF
TRBD1	once	TRBV7-3	TRBJ1-1	TGTGCCAGCGGCGTGGGACAGTCGAACACTGAAGCTTTCTTT	CASGVGQSNTEAFF
TRBD1	NA	TRBV20-1	TRBJ2-5	TGCAGTGCTACAGGGGGCGAAGGGCAAGAGACCCAGTACTTC	CSATGGEGQETQYF
NA	NA	TRBV5-1	TRBJ1-3	TGCGCCAGCAGCTTTGGGCCCCCGGACAGTTACGGAAACACCATATATTTT	CASSFGPPDSYGNTIYF
NA	NA	TRBV7-2	TRBJ2-7	TGTGCCAGCAGCCCTAGTCCGGGGGCCGAGCAGTACTTC	CASSPSPGAEQYF
TRBD1	few	TRBV6-1	TRBJ1-2	TGTGCCAGCACACCTATACGGGACAGGGGAACTAACTATGGCTACACCTTC	CASTPIRDRGTNYGYTF
TRBD2	NA	TRBV11-1	TRBJ2-1	TGTGCCAGCAGCTTAGTCGTCACGGGAGGGCCGGGGTACAATGAGCAGTTCTTC	CASSLVVTGGPGYNEQFF
NA	many	TRBV7-7	TRBJ2-7	TGTGCTAGCAGTTGGACGAGGGATTACGAGCAGTACTTC	CASSWTRDYEQYF
TRBD2	NA	TRBV10-3	TRBJ2-7	TGTGCCATCAGTCAGCGGGAGGGCCGCTACGAGCAGTACTTC	CAISQREGRYEQYF
NA	few	TRBV29-1	TRBJ1-1	TGCAGCGTTCCGGGAGGGGACACTGAAGCTTTCTTT	CSVPGGDTEAFF
NA	many	TRBV5-6	TRBJ2-4	TGTGCCAGCAGCTTAGCAGGTGCAGCCAAAAACATTCAGTACTTC	CASSLAGAAKNIQYF